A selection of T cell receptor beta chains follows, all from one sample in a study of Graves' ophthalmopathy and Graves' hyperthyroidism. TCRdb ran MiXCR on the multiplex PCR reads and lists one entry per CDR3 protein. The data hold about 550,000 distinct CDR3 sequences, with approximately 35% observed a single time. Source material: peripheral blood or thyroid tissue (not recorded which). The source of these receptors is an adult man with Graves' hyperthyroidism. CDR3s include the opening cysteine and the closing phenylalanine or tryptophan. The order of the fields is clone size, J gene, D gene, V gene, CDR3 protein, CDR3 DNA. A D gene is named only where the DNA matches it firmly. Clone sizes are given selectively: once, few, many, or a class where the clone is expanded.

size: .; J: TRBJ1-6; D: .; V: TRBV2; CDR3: CASSAETVTLPLHF; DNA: TGTGCCAGCAGTGCGGAGACAGTTACTTTACCCCTCCACTTT
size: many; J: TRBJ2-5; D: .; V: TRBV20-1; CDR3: CSALPYGQETQYF; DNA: TGCAGTGCCCTGCCTTATGGCCAAGAGACCCAGTACTTC
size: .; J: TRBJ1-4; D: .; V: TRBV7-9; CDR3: CASSLAQYNEKLFF; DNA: TGTGCCAGCAGCTTAGCGCAGTACAATGAAAAACTGTTTTTT
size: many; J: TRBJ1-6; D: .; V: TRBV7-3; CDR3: CASSLADRGSPLHF; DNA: TGTGCCAGCAGCTTAGCCGATAGGGGGTCACCCCTCCACTTT
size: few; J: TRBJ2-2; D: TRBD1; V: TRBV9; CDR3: CASSRTQGAPGELFF; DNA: TGTGCCAGCAGCCGGACACAGGGGGCGCCCGGGGAGCTGTTTTTT
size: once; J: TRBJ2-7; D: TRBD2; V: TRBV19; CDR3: CASSIGLAGVSYEQYF; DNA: TGTGCCAGTAGTATAGGACTAGCGGGAGTCTCCTACGAGCAGTACTTC
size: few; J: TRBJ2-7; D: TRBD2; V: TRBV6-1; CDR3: CASSEIAGGRAAYEQYF; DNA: TGTGCCAGCAGTGAAATCGCGGGAGGGCGGGCAGCCTACGAGCAGTACTTC
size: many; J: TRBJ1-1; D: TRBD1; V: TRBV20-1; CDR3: CSAVRTGATEAFF; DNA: TGCAGTGCTGTCAGGACAGGGGCCACTGAAGCTTTCTTT
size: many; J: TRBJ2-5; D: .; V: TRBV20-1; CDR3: CSASVPRQGQETQYF; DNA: TGCAGTGCCTCGGTCCCCCGACAAGGCCAAGAGACCCAGTACTTC
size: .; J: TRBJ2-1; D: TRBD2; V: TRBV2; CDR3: CASSLLGLAGKQFF; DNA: TGTGCCAGCAGTTTGCTGGGACTAGCGGGGAAGCAGTTCTTC
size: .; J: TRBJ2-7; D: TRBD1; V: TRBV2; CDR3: CASSYRGQAEQYF; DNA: TGTGCCAGCAGTTACCGGGGACAGGCGGAGCAGTACTTC
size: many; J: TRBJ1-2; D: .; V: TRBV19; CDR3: CASRLRDHYGYTF; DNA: TGTGCCAGTAGGCTGAGGGACCACTATGGCTACACCTTC
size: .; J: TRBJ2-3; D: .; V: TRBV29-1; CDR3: CSADGGRDTQYF; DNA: TGCAGCGCCGACGGGGGTCGGGATACGCAGTATTTT
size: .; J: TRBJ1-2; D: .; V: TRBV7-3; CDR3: CASSPSGRPRLFGYTF; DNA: TGTGCCAGCTCACCCTCTGGACGTCCAAGGCTTTTTGGCTACACCTTC
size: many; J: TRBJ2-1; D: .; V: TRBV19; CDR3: CASSRPLSSYNEQFF; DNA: TGTGCCAGTAGCCGCCCGTTAAGCTCCTACAATGAGCAGTTCTTC
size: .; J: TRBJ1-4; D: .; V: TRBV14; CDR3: CASSPGGSGTEKLFF; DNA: TGTGCCAGCTCACCCGGGGGCAGTGGGACTGAAAAACTGTTTTTT
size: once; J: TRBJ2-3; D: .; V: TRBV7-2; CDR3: CASSSTPRDTYTDTQYF; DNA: TGTGCCAGCAGTTCGACGCCTCGGGACACGTACACAGATACGCAGTATTTT
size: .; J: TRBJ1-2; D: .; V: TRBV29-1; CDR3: CSVESSRTNLNYGYTF; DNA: TGCAGCGTTGAGTCGTCCAGGACCAATCTTAACTATGGCTACACCTTC
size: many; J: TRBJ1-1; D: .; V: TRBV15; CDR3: CATSRDRGNTEAFF; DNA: TGTGCCACCAGCAGAGACAGGGGAAACACTGAAGCTTTCTTT
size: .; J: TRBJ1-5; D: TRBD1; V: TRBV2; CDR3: CASSDLAGGNGNQPQHF; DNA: TGTGCCAGCAGTGATTTGGCAGGGGGGAATGGCAATCAGCCCCAGCATTTT
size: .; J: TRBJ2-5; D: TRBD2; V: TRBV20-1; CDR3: CSARDPGTSGGARGTQYF; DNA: TGCAGTGCTAGAGATCCCGGGACTAGCGGGGGGGCAAGGGGGACCCAGTACTTC
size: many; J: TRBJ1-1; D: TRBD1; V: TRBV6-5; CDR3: CASSLTGRTEAFF; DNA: TGTGCCAGCAGTTTGACAGGGAGGACTGAAGCTTTCTTT
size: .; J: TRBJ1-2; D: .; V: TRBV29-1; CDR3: CSVDEGPF; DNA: TGCAGCGTTGACGAAGGCCCCTTC
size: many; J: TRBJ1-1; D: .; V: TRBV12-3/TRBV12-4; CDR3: CASSSGSRRVHTEAFF; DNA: TGTGCCAGCAGTTCCGGGTCCAGGCGCGTACACACTGAAGCTTTCTTT
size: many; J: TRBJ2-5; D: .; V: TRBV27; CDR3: CASSPTVGETQYF; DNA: TGTGCCAGCAGTCCGACGGTTGGGGAGACCCAGTACTTC
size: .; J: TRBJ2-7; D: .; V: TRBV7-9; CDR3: CASSSPGRQREQYF; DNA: TGTGCCAGCAGTTCACCGGGACGGCAACGCGAGCAGTACTTC
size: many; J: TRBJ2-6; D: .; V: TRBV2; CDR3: CASSPGPSPTAGANVLTF; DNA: TGTGCCAGCAGCCCCGGGCCGTCCCCAACGGCTGGGGCCAACGTCCTGACTTTC
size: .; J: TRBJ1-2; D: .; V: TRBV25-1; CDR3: CASSQRENGRGYTF; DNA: TGCGCCAGCAGCCAGCGGGAGAACGGGAGGGGCTACACCTTC
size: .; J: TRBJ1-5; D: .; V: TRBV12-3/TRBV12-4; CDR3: CASSLGRGPYQPQHF; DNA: TGTGCCAGCAGTTTGGGCAGGGGACCATATCAGCCCCAGCATTTT
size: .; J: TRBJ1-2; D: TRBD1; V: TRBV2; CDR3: CAINPRGPGYGYTF; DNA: TGTGCCATCAACCCCAGGGGGCCGGGCTATGGCTACACCTTC
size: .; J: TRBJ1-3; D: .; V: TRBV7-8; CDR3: CASSLDRILDTIYF; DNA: TGTGCCAGCAGCTTAGACCGGATTCTGGACACCATATATTTT
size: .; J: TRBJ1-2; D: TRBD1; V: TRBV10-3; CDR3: CAISDGTAQEYGYTF; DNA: TGTGCCATCAGTGACGGGACAGCCCAGGAATATGGCTACACCTTC
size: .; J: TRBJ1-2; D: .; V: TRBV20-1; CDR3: CSGVRQSYGYTF; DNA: TGCAGTGGGGTTCGACAGTCCTATGGCTACACCTTC